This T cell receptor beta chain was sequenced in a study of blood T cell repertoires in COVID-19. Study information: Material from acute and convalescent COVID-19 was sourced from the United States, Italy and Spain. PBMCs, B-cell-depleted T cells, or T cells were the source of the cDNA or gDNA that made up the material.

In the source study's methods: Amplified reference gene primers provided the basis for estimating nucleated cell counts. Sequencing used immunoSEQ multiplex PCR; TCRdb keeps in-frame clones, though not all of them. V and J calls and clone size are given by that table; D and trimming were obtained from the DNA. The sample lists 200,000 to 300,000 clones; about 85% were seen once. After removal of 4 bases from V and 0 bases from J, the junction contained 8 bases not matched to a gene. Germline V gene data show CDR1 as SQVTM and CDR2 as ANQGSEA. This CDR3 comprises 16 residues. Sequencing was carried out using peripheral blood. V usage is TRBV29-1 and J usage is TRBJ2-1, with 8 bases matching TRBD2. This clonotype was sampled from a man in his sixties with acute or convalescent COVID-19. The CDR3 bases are TGCAGCGTTGGACCGGGAGGGATTATCTCCTACAATGAGCAGTTCTTC. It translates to CSVGPGGIISYNEQFF.